The 13 T cell receptor beta chains in this list originate from one sample, sequenced in a study of blood T cells in healthy people across ages. Primers used in a second PCR of roughly 6 to 12 cycles were a sample-barcoded 5' primer and a J-beta primer mix. TCRdb re-called the 5' RACE reads through MiXCR, storing one row per CDR3 protein. The sample comprises 1.8 million or so distinct CDR3 sequences, roughly 43% of which are singletons, and more than 20% rests with the top ten. Material: blood. These receptors were obtained from a human donor in good health.

This clonotype showed up just a few times. This chain links TRBV7-6 with TRBJ2-7, with unresolved D. The CDR3 consists of 13 residues. Germline V gene data show CDR1 as SGHVS and CDR2 as FNYEAQ. V dropped 5 bases and J dropped 4 bases, with 12 bases sitting between them. CDR3 sequence: CASSRSDGYEQYF. CDR3 nucleotides: TGTGCCAGCAGCCGTTCGGACGGTTACGAGCAGTACTTC. Together with reference TRBV7-6 and TRBJ2-7, the CDR3 gives the full variable domain: GAGVSQSPRYKVTKRGQDVALRCDPISGHVSLYWYRQALGQGPEFLTYFNYEAQQDKSGLPNDRFSAERPEGSISTLTIQRTEQRDSAMYRCASSRSDGYEQYFGPGTRLTVT.

The chain joins TRBV6-1 to TRBJ1-2, with 7 bases aligning to TRBD1. CDR1 is MNHNS, CDR2 SASEGT, per germline. J lost 3 bases, V lost 7 bases, and 11 bases had no gene match. The CDR3 contains 15 residues. The CDR3 DNA is TGTGCCAGCACTGCCCGGGACAGTCCCCACTATGGCTACACCTTC. Amino acid sequence: CASTARDSPHYGYTF.

Note on this clonotype: An end of the junction does not agree with germline; a read error may underlie this. V and J are TRBV7-9 and TRBJ1-4; D unresolved. The CDR3 is 14 residues long. CDR1 and CDR2 from the germline V gene are SEHNR and FQNEAQ (reference sequence). The CDR3 sequence is CAGSTTGYNEKLFF. CDR3 sequence (DNA): TGTGCCGGCAGCACGACGGGGTATAATGAAAAACTGTTTTTT.

V gene TRBV7-3 combines with J gene TRBJ1-2; D is ambiguous. This CDR3 is built from 14 residues. Germline CDR1 SGHTA, CDR2 FQGTGA. V was trimmed by 2 bases and J by 4 bases, leaving 11 bases between them. CDR3 bases: TGTGCCAGCAGCTTAGATCATGCGGGCTATGGCTACACCTTC. It is translated as CASSLDHAGYGYTF.

The chain uses TRBV6-5 and TRBJ1-1; no firm D call. Germline-derived CDR1 and CDR2 are MNHEY and SVGAGI. The CDR3 contains 16 residues. V lost 6 bases and J 3 bases, leaving 20 bases between the germline ends. CDR3 protein: CASRLRTLGLDTEAFF. The CDR3 DNA reads as TGTGCCAGCAGGCTACGGACCCTCGGGTTGGACACTGAAGCTTTCTTT.

This clonotype was detected only a few times. The gene calls are TRBV6-2 or TRBV6-3 and TRBJ1-6; TRBD1 agrees at 10 bases. Germline V gene lookup returns CDR1 MNHEY and CDR2 SVGEGT. The CDR3 runs 15 residues. Unmatched junction bases numbered 10, after V lost 7 bases and J lost 10 bases. The CDR3 DNA sequence: TGTGCCAGCAAAGGGACAGGGGAATTATTCTCACCCCTCCACTTT. Amino acid sequence: CASKGTGELFSPLHF.

The V gene is TRBV7-3, the J gene TRBJ2-3; TRBD1 matches at 10 bases. The CDR3 runs to 17 residues. V was pared by 5 bases and J by 0 bases, with 8 bases of the junction left unmatched. Germline CDR1 and CDR2: SGHTA and FQGTGA. The CDR3 sequence: CASSLAPGQGSTDTQYF. The CDR3 bases are TGTGCCAGCAGCCTCGCACCGGGACAGGGGAGCACAGATACGCAGTATTTT. Complete variable domain (other parts from reference TRBV7-3 and TRBJ2-3): GAGVSQTPSNKVTEKGKYVELRCDPISGHTALYWYRQSLGQGPEFLIYFQGTGAADDSGLPNDRFFAVRPEGSVSTLKIQRTERGDSAVYLCASSLAPGQGSTDTQYFGPGTRLTVL.

The chain employs TRBV29-1 and TRBJ2-5, with no clear D. Germline V gene data show CDR1 as SQVTM and CDR2 as ANQGSEA. With 4 bases removed from V and 11 bases from J, the gap between germline ends came to 11 bases. CDR3 length: 10 residues. The CDR3 DNA sequence: TGCAGCGTTGGCCATCCAGAGCAGTACTTC. Translated, it gives CSVGHPEQYF.

This chain joins TRBV18 and TRBJ2-1; maybe TRBD2 (6 bases). Trimming pared 2 bases from V and 8 bases from J, leaving 13 bases between. The CDR3 has 14 amino acids. Germline V gene data show CDR1 as KGHSH and CDR2 as LQKENI. CDR3 region: CASSPAGRPHEQFF. Written as DNA, the CDR3 is TGTGCCAGCTCACCAGCCGGGAGACCCCATGAGCAGTTCTTC. Full variable domain (outside the CDR3, taken from reference TRBV18 and TRBJ2-1): NAGVMQNPRHLVRRRGQEARLRCSPMKGHSHVYWYRQLPEEGLKFMVYLQKENIIDESGMPKERFSAEFPKEGPSILRIQQVVRGDSAAYFCASSPAGRPHEQFFGPGTRLTVL.

Note on this clonotype: One end of the junction is discordant with germline, which a read error may explain. The chain recombines TRBV12-3 or TRBV12-4 with TRBJ2-7; weak D call: TRBD2 (6 bases). The J call may be faulty, since TRBJ2-4 better matches the DNA end. The CDR3 has 14 residues. CDR3 region: CACSVDGGVNIQYF. The CDR3 DNA follows: TGTGCCTGCAGTGTAGACGGGGGAGTAAACATTCAGTACTTC.

The chain couples TRBV5-1 to TRBJ1-1; the match to TRBD1 covers 7 bases. This CDR3 is 14 amino acids long. Germline values: CDR1 SGHRS, CDR2 YFSETQ. J was trimmed by 6 bases and V by 0 bases; bases with no gene match: 5. In DNA form, the CDR3 reads TGCGCCAGCAGCTTGGCCGAGGGGACAGCTGAAGCTTTCTTT. Translation: CASSLAEGTAEAFF.

The chain has TRBV7-9 and TRBJ2-7; 8 bases line up with TRBD2. CDR1 and CDR2 from the germline V gene are SEHNR and FQNEAQ (reference sequence). The CDR3 has 15 residues. Trimming took 4 bases from V and 2 from J; bases not matched to a gene: 7. In DNA, the CDR3 is TGTGCCAGCAGCTCGTCGGGGCGGGGGGCCTACGAGCAGTACTTC. It yields the protein CASSSSGRGAYEQYF.

The V and J genes are TRBV3-1 and TRBJ2-5; the D gene is possibly TRBD2 (6 bases). Trimming shortened V by 7 bases and J by 4 bases, and 13 bases separated the two germline ends. CDR1 and CDR2 (germline): LGHDT, YNNKEL (reference sequence). This CDR3 region has 13 residues. The CDR3 sequence: CASTQPGVETQYF. In DNA, the CDR3 is TGTGCCAGCACTCAACCGGGGGTAGAGACCCAGTACTTC.